The 26 T cell receptor beta chains given below trace back to one sample, sequenced in a study of blood T cell repertoires in COVID-19. Sequenced by immunoSEQ multiplex PCR; TCRdb stores in-frame clones only, minus some. The sample records some 300,000 clones, roughly nine tenths being singletons. Material: PBMCs or T cells enriched from blood (not recorded which). The receptors were sampled from a woman between 50 and 59 years old who had been exposed to COVID-19.

The chain recombines TRBV7-9 with TRBJ2-1; 7 bases agree with TRBD1. Germline V CDR1 and CDR2: SEHNR, FQNEAQ (reference sequence). Trimming at V came to 5 bases and at J to 0 bases, leaving 7 bases not matched to a gene. This CDR3 comprises 16 residues. DNA for the CDR3: TGTGCCAGCAGCCCTAAAACAGGGGTCTCCTACAATGAGCAGTTCTTC. It encodes CASSPKTGVSYNEQFF.

The chain couples TRBV7-9 to TRBJ2-1; D might be TRBD2 (6 bases). The CDR3 covers 14 residues. Trimming pared 1 base from V and 7 bases from J, leaving 11 bases between. Germline values: CDR1 SEHNR, CDR2 FQNEAQ (reference sequence). The CDR3 spells CASSLDLGRNEQFF. The CDR3 coding sequence is TGTGCCAGCAGCTTAGATTTAGGGAGGAATGAGCAGTTCTTC.

A few counts support this clone. The genes are TRBV5-1 and TRBJ2-2; a weak D match, TRBD2 (6 bases). V lost 7 bases, J lost 2 bases, and 15 bases lay in between. Germline CDR1 and CDR2: SGHRS and YFSETQ. This CDR3 contains 15 residues. The CDR3 nucleotides are TGCGCCAGCGGGGCCGGCGGGGCCAACACCGGGGAGCTGTTTTTT. This sequence encodes CASGAGGANTGELFF.

The chain has TRBV19 and TRBJ1-2, with TRBD1 matching 8 bases. The CDR3 length is 15 residues. Losses at the gene ends were 7 bases for V and 2 bases for J; bases not matched to a gene: 9. Germline-derived CDR1 and CDR2 are LNHDA and SQIVND (reference sequence). CDR3 amino acids: CASKRTGQGNYGYTF. Here the CDR3 DNA reads TGTGCCAGTAAGCGTACTGGACAGGGAAACTATGGCTACACCTTC.

This chain uses TRBV19 with TRBJ2-1; tentative D call: TRBD2 (6 bases). V was cut by 4 bases and J by 1 base, with 14 bases left in between. Germline values: CDR1 LNHDA, CDR2 SQIVND (reference sequence). The CDR3 extends over 16 amino acids. CDR3 region: CASSTLRGSSYNEQFF. In DNA, the CDR3 is TGTGCCAGTAGTACACTACGGGGGTCGTCCTACAATGAGCAGTTCTTC.

This sequence joins TRBV29-1 and TRBJ2-1; 10 bases align to TRBD1. The V segment lost 7 bases and the J segment 5 bases; nucleotides outside the gene matches: 5. CDR1 and CDR2 from the germline V gene are SQVTM and ANQGSEA. The CDR3 sequence is 13 residues long. CDR3 coding DNA: TGCAGCGCGGGACAGGGGTCCCACAATGAGCAGTTCTTC. It translates to CSAGQGSHNEQFF.

Written as DNA, the CDR3 is TGTGCCAGCAGCCAAGATTATCTTTCCAGCGGGAACCAAGAGACCCAGTACTTC. Amino acids: CASSQDYLSSGNQETQYF. The chain recombines TRBV14 with TRBJ2-5; 7 bases line up with TRBD2. J lost 0 bases, V lost 0 bases, and 10 bases had no gene match. The CDR3 has 18 amino acids. In germline, CDR1 is SGHDN, CDR2 FVKESK.

V and J are TRBV5-1 and TRBJ1-3; a weak D match, TRBD1 (5 bases). This CDR3 is built from 15 residues. Germline V gene lookup returns CDR1 SGHRS and CDR2 YFSETQ. Deletions cut 6 bases from V and 0 bases from J, with 13 bases between. This CDR3 is CASTLDTSSGNTIYF. The CDR3 DNA follows: TGCGCCAGCACCCTGGACACCAGCTCTGGAAACACCATATATTTT.

This clone has just one count. This chain joins TRBV4-2 and TRBJ2-5; TRBD2 aligns across 9 bases. The CDR3 covers 16 residues. Germline-derived CDR1 and CDR2 are LGHNA and YNFKEQ. V shed 0 bases and J 4 bases; nucleotides not matched to a gene: 6. CDR3 coding DNA: TGTGCCAGCAGCCAAGATCGGCGGGGGGGCTCAGAGACCCAGTACTTC. This encodes CASSQDRRGGSETQYF.

This sequence joins TRBV2 and TRBJ1-1; no firm D call. Trimming cost V 6 bases and J 10 bases, with 15 bases left between them. Germline-derived CDR1 and CDR2 are SNHLY and FYNNEI. The CDR3 loop spans 12 amino acids. Here the CDR3 DNA reads TGTGCCAGCAGAACAGTCCAATCCGGAGCTTTCTTT. This gives the protein CASRTVQSGAFF.

This clone is a singleton in its sample. The chain is built from TRBV28 and TRBJ1-5, with D possibly TRBD1 on 6 matching bases. The CDR3 runs to 17 residues. The germline V and J ends were trimmed by 7 bases and 7 bases, with 26 bases remaining between them. Looked up from germline, CDR1 is MDHEN and CDR2 is SYDVKM. CDR3 DNA sequence: TGTGCCAGCACGGGGGGCTGGGGTTCTCACTTAATGCAGCCCCAGCATTTT. Translation gives CASTGGWGSHLMQPQHF.

The chain has TRBV2 and TRBJ1-6, with D unresolved. The CDR3 has 14 amino acids. Trimming cost V 3 bases and J 6 bases, with 9 bases left between them. Per the germline V gene, CDR1 is SNHLY and CDR2 is FYNNEI. Written as DNA, the CDR3 is TGTGCCAGCAGTGACAGGTTTCCTAATTCACCCCTCCACTTT. It codes for CASSDRFPNSPLHF.

The J gene is TRBJ1-5, the V gene TRBV28; unclear D gene. Trimming took 5 bases from V and 0 from J, leaving 8 bases between them. The CDR3 is made up of 14 amino acids. CDR1 is MDHEN and CDR2 is SYDVKM in the germline V gene. This CDR3 reads CASSHEISNQPQHF. The CDR3 nucleotides are TGTGCCAGCAGTCATGAGATTAGCAATCAGCCCCAGCATTTT.

The chain carries TRBV15 and TRBJ2-1; tentatively, D is TRBD2 (6 bases). Germline V gene lookup returns CDR1 LNHNV and CDR2 YYDKDF (reference sequence). There are 14 residues in the CDR3. V lost 0 bases, J lost 8 bases, and 11 bases lay in between. CDR3 bases: TGTGCCACCAGCAGAGATCGGGGGTTCCATGAGCAGTTCTTC. Translation gives CATSRDRGFHEQFF. The entire variable domain, with the rest obtained from reference TRBV15 and TRBJ2-1, is as follows: DAMVIQNPRYQVTQFGKPVTLSCSQTLNHNVMYWYQQKSSQAPKLLFHYYDKDFNNEADTPDNFQSRRPNTSFCFLDIRSPGLGDTAMYLCATSRDRGFHEQFFGPGTRLTVL.

This sequence joins TRBV27 and TRBJ1-2, with D maybe TRBD1 (5 bases). Trimming left V 0 bases short and J 8 bases short, with 13 bases between. The germline CDR1 and CDR2 sequences are MNHEY and SMNVEV (reference sequence). This CDR3 contains 14 residues. CDR3 nucleotide sequence: TGTGCCAGCAGTTTATCGTCCGGGGCGGGGGGCTACACCTTC. This encodes CASSLSSGAGGYTF.

This chain links TRBV6-1 with TRBJ1-2; D remains ambiguous. Germline loops: CDR1 MNHNS, CDR2 SASEGT. Trimming took off 2 bases at V and 8 bases at J, with 9 bases between the two ends. The CDR3 has 12 amino acids. CDR3 loop: CASSENRNGYTF. The CDR3 nucleotides are TGTGCCAGCAGTGAAAACAGAAACGGCTACACCTTC.

This clone was detected a few times. The V and J genes are TRBV7-6 and TRBJ2-5; the match to TRBD2 covers 9 bases. The germline V gene has CDR1 SGHVS and CDR2 FNYEAQ. V trimming: 5 bases; J trimming: 7 bases; junction bases outside the gene matches: 20. This CDR3 region has 18 residues. The chain's CDR3 is CASSPTGPSGGPWGTQYF. Here the CDR3 DNA reads TGTGCCAGCAGCCCGACCGGCCCAAGCGGGGGGCCTTGGGGGACCCAGTACTTC.

This chain connects TRBV5-1 to TRBJ1-1, with D perhaps matching TRBD1 (6 bases). This CDR3 contains 15 residues. The V end was cut by 0 bases, the J end by 1 base, with 10 bases between. Per the germline V gene, CDR1 is SGHRS and CDR2 is YFSETQ. CDR3 nucleotide sequence: TGCGCCAGCAGCTTGGAATTGGGGGCGAACACTGAAGCTTTCTTT. Translated, it gives CASSLELGANTEAFF.

The chain recombines TRBV19 with TRBJ2-5; the D gene is possibly TRBD2 (7 bases). The V end was cut by 3 bases, the J end by 7 bases, with 15 bases between. Germline CDR1 and CDR2: LNHDA and SQIVND (reference sequence). The CDR3 has 14 amino acids. In nucleotides, the CDR3 is TGTGCCAGTAGTATCGGGGGGACGGGGGCGACCCAGTACTTC. It specifies CASSIGGTGATQYF. The full variable domain, with the rest looked up from reference TRBV19 and TRBJ2-5, is DGGITQSPKYLFRKEGQNVTLSCEQNLNHDAMYWYRQDPGQGLRLIYYSQIVNDFQKGDIAEGYSVSREKKESFPLTVTSAQKNPTAFYLCASSIGGTGATQYFGPGTRLLVL.

The chain is built from TRBV15 and TRBJ1-4; D gene ambiguous. The ends were cut back, 0 bases at V and 7 bases at J, with 6 bases in the middle. The germline CDR1 and CDR2 sequences are LNHNV and YYDKDF (reference sequence). CDR3 size: 13 residues. The CDR3 DNA is TGTGCCACCAGCAGAGAACCGGGTGAAAAACTGTTTTTT. Protein: CATSREPGEKLFF.

The gene calls are TRBV7-9 and TRBJ2-7; 7 bases align to TRBD1. This CDR3 has 12 residues. J lost 2 bases, V lost 10 bases, and 5 bases had no gene match. In germline, CDR1 is SEHNR, CDR2 FQNEAQ (reference sequence). Here the CDR3 DNA reads TGTGCCACCGGACAGGTGACCTACGAGCAGTACTTC. Its translation is CATGQVTYEQYF.

This chain joins TRBV5-4 and TRBJ2-1; the match to TRBD1 covers 8 bases. The CDR3 runs to 16 residues. The V gene end was trimmed by 4 bases and the J gene end by 6 bases; junction bases not matched to a gene: 12. The germline gives CDR1 SGHNT, CDR2 YYREEE (reference sequence). The CDR3: CASSHLRDRLFNEQFF. DNA for the CDR3: TGTGCCAGCAGCCATCTCCGGGACAGGCTCTTCAATGAGCAGTTCTTC.

The V and J genes are TRBV18 and TRBJ2-7, with 10 positions matching TRBD1. Germline trimming cut 2 bases from V and 3 bases from J; bases unmatched to any gene: 4. Germline lookup yields CDR1 KGHSH and CDR2 LQKENI. This CDR3 has 15 residues. The CDR3 sequence: CASSPSGTGVYEQYF. As DNA, the CDR3 is TGTGCCAGCTCACCATCGGGGACAGGGGTCTACGAGCAGTACTTC.

This chain uses TRBV24-1 with TRBJ2-1; no clear D. CDR3 length: 14 residues. The V gene lost 4 bases and the J gene lost 10 bases, with 16 bases spanning the gap. CDR1 is KGHDR, CDR2 SFDVKD, per germline. The CDR3 nucleotides read TGTGCCACCAGTGACCGCAGTACGATATGGGAGCAGTTCTTC. The encoded protein is CATSDRSTIWEQFF.

This clone was recorded only once. This chain's CDR3 is CASSRTGDTDTQYF. The CDR3 region has the DNA TGTGCCAGCTCAAGAACAGGGGACACAGATACGCAGTATTTT. This chain links TRBV18 with TRBJ2-3; TRBD1 aligns across 7 bases. Trimming took 5 bases from V and 2 from J; bases not matched to a gene: 4. This CDR3 region has 14 residues. In germline, CDR1 is KGHSH, CDR2 LQKENI.

The gene calls are TRBV7-9 and TRBJ2-3; maybe TRBD1 (6 bases). V lost 6 bases to trimming and J lost 0 bases, with 13 bases between them. The CDR3 is 15 amino acids. Per germline, CDR1 SEHNR and CDR2 FQNEAQ (reference sequence). CDR3 coding DNA: TGTGCCAGCAGTCAGGGGACGTCTAGCACAGATACGCAGTATTTT. It encodes CASSQGTSSTDTQYF.